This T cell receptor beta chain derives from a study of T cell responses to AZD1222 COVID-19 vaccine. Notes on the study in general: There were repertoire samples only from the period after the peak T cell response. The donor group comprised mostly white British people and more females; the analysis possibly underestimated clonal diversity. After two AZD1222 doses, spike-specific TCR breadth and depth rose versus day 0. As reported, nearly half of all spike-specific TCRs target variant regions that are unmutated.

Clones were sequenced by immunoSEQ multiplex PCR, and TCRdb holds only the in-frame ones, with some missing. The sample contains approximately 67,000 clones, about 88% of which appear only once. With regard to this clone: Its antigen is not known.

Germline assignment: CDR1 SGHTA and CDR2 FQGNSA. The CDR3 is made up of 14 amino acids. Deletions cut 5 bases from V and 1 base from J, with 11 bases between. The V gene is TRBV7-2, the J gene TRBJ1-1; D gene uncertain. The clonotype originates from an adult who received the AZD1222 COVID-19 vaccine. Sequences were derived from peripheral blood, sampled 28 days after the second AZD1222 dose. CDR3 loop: CASSPSPGNTEAFF. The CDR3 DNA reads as TGTGCCAGCAGCCCGTCCCCAGGGAACACTGAAGCTTTCTTT.